Following are 23 T cell receptor beta chains from one sample sequenced in a study of tumor-infiltrating lymphocytes in primary liver carcinoma. Co-extracted RNA and DNA came from approximately 20-30 mg of unsorted bulk tissue. Researchers generated TCR beta cDNA from about 460 ng of total RNA, relying on a constant-region primer. Sequencing libraries for TCR beta derived from three nested multiplex PCR rounds that used slightly modified ARM-PCR. Amplification in the first two PCR rounds was performed using TRBV1-TRBV30 forward primers and a C-beta reverse primer for around 9 cycles each. TCRdb analysed the multiplex PCR reads with MiXCR anew, one entry per CDR3 protein. The data contain about 120,000 distinct CDR3 sequences, about two thirds of them singletons. The specimen sequenced was tumor-adjacent normal liver tissue. All receptors derive from a woman aged 60 to 75 with primary liver carcinoma and hepatitis B virus infection.

Regarding this clonotype: The junction departs from germline at one end; a sequencing error may be responsible. The rearrangement uses TRBV10-3 and TRBJ2-6, with 7 positions matching TRBD1. Germline CDR1 and CDR2: ENHRY and SYGVKD. This CDR3 contains 16 residues. CDR3 loop: CATRDRGRSGASVLTF. CDR3 coding DNA: TGTGCCACCAGAGATAGGGGGCGATCTGGGGCCAGCGTCCTGACTTTC.

This chain connects TRBV6-5 to TRBJ2-7, with D tentatively TRBD1 (5 bases). The CDR3 extends over 12 amino acids. The V gene lost 7 bases and the J gene lost 0 bases, with 7 bases spanning the gap. Per germline, CDR1 MNHEY and CDR2 SVGAGI. CDR3 in amino acids: CASTQDSYEQYF. CDR3 nucleotides: TGTGCCAGCACACAGGACTCCTACGAGCAGTACTTC.

The V call is TRBV21-1, the J call TRBJ2-5; TRBD1 was called by the table and not checked on the DNA. TRBV21-1 constitutes a pseudogene. The CDR3 covers 15 residues. CDR3 loop: CASSISCGNRETQYF. In DNA form, the CDR3 reads TGTGCCAGCAGCATATCATGCGGGAACAGGGAGACCCAGTACTTC.

This clonotype has a count of ten or more. The V call is TRBV6-1, the J call TRBJ2-5; D might be TRBD1 (6 bases). Trimming took off 5 bases at V and 2 bases at J, with 15 bases between the two ends. The germline V gene has CDR1 MNHNS and CDR2 SASEGT. The CDR3 has 15 amino acids. The CDR3, as DNA: TGTGCCAGCAGTAGCCGGGACAAACAACAAGAGACCCAGTACTTC. This codes for CASSSRDKQQETQYF.

The chain combines TRBV29-1 with TRBJ1-2; 7 bases are shared with TRBD1. J lost 8 bases, V lost 6 bases, and 12 bases had no gene match. This CDR3 is built from 13 residues. Germline V gene data show CDR1 as SQVTM and CDR2 as ANQGSEA. The CDR3, as DNA: TGCAGCGTCGTTCGGGACAGAACGGACGGCTACACCTTC. This encodes CSVVRDRTDGYTF.

This clonotype has just a few counts. The rearrangement links TRBV28 to TRBJ2-2, with a possible D match to TRBD1 (6 bases). CDR1 is MDHEN and CDR2 is SYDVKM in the germline V gene. The CDR3 has 16 amino acids. V was clipped by 4 bases and J by 6 bases, with 18 bases between them. The CDR3 DNA follows: TGTGCCAGCAGTTCTGGGGGACACCCGAGGGCCGGGGAGCTGTTTTTT. Translation gives CASSSGGHPRAGELFF.

Details on this clonotype: A read error may be the cause here, since a much bigger clone is one base away. J is TRBJ2-1 and V is TRBV28; 7 bases agree with TRBD2. There are 15 residues in the CDR3. Germline assignment: CDR1 MDHEN and CDR2 SYDVKM. The CDR3 DNA follows: TGTGCCAGCAGTTTAGAGGGTGGGACTAACAATGAGCAGCTCTTC. Protein: CASSLEGGTNNEQLF.

This clonotype was detected only a few times. A read error is likely, as this CDR3 ends without the conserved phenylalanine or tryptophan. The V gene is TRBV6-1, the J gene TRBJ1-6; the D is unclear. CDR3 length: 15 residues. Looked up from germline, CDR1 is MNHNS and CDR2 is SASEGT. V lost 7 bases and J lost 6, with 16 bases in between. In DNA form, the CDR3 reads TGTGCCAGCAACCACCAGCGGACTGGTAATTCACCCCTCCACATT. As protein: CASNHQRTGNSPLHI.

The V call is TRBV12-3 or TRBV12-4, the J call TRBJ2-4; 8 bases are shared with TRBD1. J gave up 9 bases and V 9 bases, and 16 bases lay outside the gene matches. The CDR3 length is 15 residues. The CDR3 is CASSRQTGVGVIQYF. The CDR3 DNA follows: TGTGCCAGTAGTCGTCAGACAGGGGTAGGAGTCATTCAGTACTTC.

This clonotype showed up many times. The V call is TRBV4-1, the J call TRBJ1-1; D remains ambiguous. Trimming shortened V by 4 bases and J by 6 bases, and 9 bases separated the two germline ends. The germline CDR1 and CDR2 sequences are MGHRA and YSYEKL. The CDR3 loop spans 12 amino acids. The DNA of the CDR3 is TGCGCCAGCAGCCGGTCCGAGTCTGAAGCTTTCTTT. Translated, it gives CASSRSESEAFF.

The V and J genes are TRBV6-5 and TRBJ2-1, with 11 positions matching TRBD1. The CDR3 covers 16 residues. Germline-derived CDR1 and CDR2 are MNHEY and SVGAGI. The CDR3 protein is CVSSYPGQGARNEQFF. Written as DNA, the CDR3 is TGTGTTAGCAGTTACCCAGGACAGGGGGCGCGGAATGAGCAGTTCTTC.

This clonotype ranks as medium-sized. The chain joins TRBV11-2 to TRBJ2-7; perhaps TRBD2 as D (5 bases). Looked up from germline, CDR1 is SGHAT and CDR2 is FQNNGV. Trimming took 5 bases from V and 1 from J, leaving 15 bases between them. The CDR3 length is 15 residues. CDR3 in amino acids: CASSRGNVFSYEQYF. CDR3 nucleotide sequence: TGTGCCAGCAGCAGAGGGAACGTGTTTTCCTACGAGCAGTACTTC.

About this clonotype: A read error may produce the germline difference seen at one junction end. The chain has TRBV28 and TRBJ2-7; D is perhaps TRBD2 (6 bases). Germline lookup yields CDR1 MDHEN and CDR2 SYDVKM. The CDR3 runs 14 residues. The chain's CDR3 is CASSTGDSIHEKYF. CDR3 DNA: TGTGCCAGCTCCACGGGAGATAGTATCCACGAGAAGTACTTC.

With regard to this clonotype: Germline is not matched at one junction end, which may reflect a read error. CDR3 nucleotides: TGCAGCGTTGTGGATAGGGGATATGGCTACACATTC. It specifies CSVVDRGYGYTF. V is TRBV29-1 and J is TRBJ1-2, with D perhaps TRBD1 (5 bases). Germline CDR1 and CDR2: SQVTM and ANQGSEA. CDR3 length: 12 residues.

This clonotype showed up just a few times. This may arise from a read error, as a much more abundant clone is one base away. The V gene is TRBV28, the J gene TRBJ2-7, with TRBD1 identical over 9 bases. Germline V gene data show CDR1 as MDHEN and CDR2 as SYDVKM. V gave up 5 bases and J gave up 1 base; unmatched junction bases: 3. The CDR3 spans 14 residues. CDR3 sequence: CASSTTGGSYEQYF. The CDR3 bases are TGTGCCAGCAGTACGACAGGGGGTTCCTACGAGCAGTACTTC.

Notes on this clonotype: An end of the junction does not agree with germline; a read error may underlie this. The V gene is TRBV11-3, the J gene TRBJ2-3, with TRBD1 identical over 7 bases. There are 14 residues in the CDR3. CDR1 is SGHNT, CDR2 YENEEA, per germline. CDR3 sequence: CTSSHRTGSDMQYF. The CDR3 region has the DNA TGTACCAGCAGCCATCGGACAGGCTCAGATATGCAGTATTTT.

Worth noting for this clonotype: Given a much more abundant clone one base away, this may be a read error. V and J are TRBV5-1 and TRBJ2-1; D uncertain. This CDR3 has 16 residues. The germline V gene encodes CDR1 SGHRS and CDR2 YFSETQ. V was pared by 2 bases and J by 4 bases, with 16 bases between. The CDR3 reads CASSFGLYRRYNEQFF. The CDR3, as DNA: TGCGCCAGCAGCTTTGGGCTATACAGACGATACAATGAGCAGTTCTTC. Full variable domain (outside the CDR3, taken from reference TRBV5-1 and TRBJ2-1): KAGVTQTPRYLIKTRGQQVTLSCSPISGHRSVSWYQQTPGQGLQFLFEYFSETQRNKGNFPGRFSGRQFSNSRSEMNVSTLELGDSALYLCASSFGLYRRYNEQFFGPGTRLTVL.

On this clonotype itself: A much larger clone lies one base from this, so it may be a read error. The V and J genes are TRBV6-1 and TRBJ1-5; D is unclear. The germline V gene encodes CDR1 MNHNS and CDR2 SASEGT. This CDR3 spans 13 amino acids. V lost 4 bases and J lost 4, with 8 bases in between. The CDR3 DNA follows: TGTGCCAGCAGTGTAGTGGGTAATCAGCCCCAGCATTTT. Protein product: CASSVVGNQPQHF.

In this sample, this clonotype turned up many times. The chain joins TRBV5-1 to TRBJ2-7, with 10 bases aligning to TRBD1. Germline CDR1 and CDR2: SGHRS and YFSETQ. The ends lost 3 bases at V and 4 bases at J; junction bases unmatched: 10. The CDR3 spans 16 residues. The CDR3 reads CASSSRPPGQGYEQYF. In DNA, the CDR3 is TGCGCCAGCAGCTCAAGGCCCCCGGGACAGGGGTACGAGCAGTACTTC.

Points on this clonotype: Because it lacks the conserved phenylalanine or tryptophan at the end, this CDR3 is likely a read error. The genes are TRBV12-3 or TRBV12-4 and TRBJ1-2, with D possibly TRBD1 on 5 matching bases. This CDR3 region has 14 residues. The CDR3 region is CVSSPPRAGLGYTI. CDR3 nucleotide sequence: TGTGTCAGCAGTCCTCCCCGGGCAGGGCTCGGCTACACCATC.

As regards this clonotype: An end of the junction differs from the germline gene, which may be a read error. The genes are TRBV6-6 and TRBJ2-3; 8 bases map to TRBD2. CDR1 and CDR2 from the germline V gene are MNHNY and SVGAGI (reference sequence). This CDR3 spans 17 amino acids. The CDR3 sequence: CASRYSGGTRGTDTQYF. In nucleotides, the CDR3 is TGTGCCAGCCGTTACTCCGGAGGGACTAGGGGCACAGATACGCAGTATTTT.

This clonotype was seen just once. Mismatch with germline at one junction end may stem from a read error. The chain has TRBV4-2 and TRBJ1-1; the D is unclear. This CDR3 spans 13 amino acids. The V gene's germline CDR1 is LGHNA and CDR2 YNFKEQ. CDR3 region: CASSQDEGTDAFF. As DNA, the CDR3 is TGTGCCAGTAGCCAAGATGAAGGAACTGATGCTTTCTTT.

Notes on this clonotype: A much larger clone differs from this one at a single base, so this may be a read error. The V gene is TRBV29-1, the J gene TRBJ1-2, with 10 bases aligning to TRBD1. The CDR3 is made up of 13 amino acids. Germline V CDR1 and CDR2: SQVTM, ANQGSEA. CDR3 loop: CSVGDRGNYDYTF. CDR3 coding DNA: TGCAGCGTTGGGGACAGGGGCAACTATGACTACACCTTC.